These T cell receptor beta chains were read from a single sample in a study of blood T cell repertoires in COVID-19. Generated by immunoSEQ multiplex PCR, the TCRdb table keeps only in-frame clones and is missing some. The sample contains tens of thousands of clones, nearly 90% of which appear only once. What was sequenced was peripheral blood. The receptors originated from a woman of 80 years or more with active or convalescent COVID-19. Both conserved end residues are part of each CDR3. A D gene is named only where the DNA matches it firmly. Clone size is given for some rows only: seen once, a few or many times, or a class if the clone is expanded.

TGTGCCAGCAGTTTGGGAGGGGGGTACACCTTC,CASSLGGGYTF,11,TRBV12-3/TRBV12-4,TRBJ1-2,-,-
TGTGCCAGCCTAGCCGCCGTTTCTCTTGACTCGGAGCAGTACTTC,CASLAAVSLDSEQYF,15,TRBV18,TRBJ2-7,-,few
TGTGCTAGTGGTTATACAGGAGCACTTGGAAACACCATATATTTT,CASGYTGALGNTIYF,15,TRBV12-5,TRBJ1-3,-,-
TGTGCCAGCAGCCTCGGGACAGGGAACCTCGGCGGGGCCAACGTCCTGACTTTC,CASSLGTGNLGGANVLTF,18,TRBV7-2,TRBJ2-6,TRBD1,-
TGTGCCAGCTCACCACCGGGTCGGGGTGGCCAGCCCCAGCATTTT,CASSPPGRGGQPQHF,15,TRBV18,TRBJ1-5,-,-
TGTGCCAGCAGCTTTAGACAAGACTATGGCTACACCTTC,CASSFRQDYGYTF,13,TRBV7-2,TRBJ1-2,-,few
TGTGCCAGCAGCTTAGTGGCGCGAACGGGCGGGGAGCTGTTTTTT,CASSLVARTGGELFF,15,TRBV11-2,TRBJ2-2,-,-
TGTGCCAGCAGCTTAGGAGGGTCCTATAATTCACCCCTCCACTTT,CASSLGGSYNSPLHF,15,TRBV7-6,TRBJ1-6,-,-
TGCAGCGTTGGGACAGATAACACTGAAGCTTTCTTT,CSVGTDNTEAFF,12,TRBV29-1,TRBJ1-1,-,-
TGTGCCAGCAGCGAATCTAGCGGTAGCACAGATACGCAGTATTTT,CASSESSGSTDTQYF,15,TRBV7-3,TRBJ2-3,TRBD2,-
TGTGCCAGCAGGACCGCCGGGACAGGGCCTCTTGAAGCTTTCTTT,CASRTAGTGPLEAFF,15,TRBV28,TRBJ1-1,TRBD1,-
TGCGCCAGCAGTGAAGTCCCGGGACAGGGTGATGGCTACACCTTC,CASSEVPGQGDGYTF,15,TRBV10-2,TRBJ1-2,TRBD1,-
TGTGCCATATCCGACAGGAGTGGAAACACCATATATTTT,CAISDRSGNTIYF,13,TRBV7-2,TRBJ1-3,-,-
TGTGCCAGCAGCTTCGGGCTAGCGGGAAGGGAGCAGTACTTC,CASSFGLAGREQYF,14,TRBV5-6,TRBJ2-7,TRBD2,once